This T cell receptor beta chain was captured by sequencing in a study of control samples from healthy donors and cancer patients. Libraries were prepared by immunoSEQ multiplex PCR; TCRdb keeps only in-frame clonotypes and omits some of them. The sample yields around 120,000 clones, roughly 88% seen once. The CDR3 totals 17 residues. Per the germline V gene, CDR1 is MDHEN and CDR2 is SYDVKM. Trimming cost V 3 bases and J 0 bases, with 12 bases left between them. The receptor's source is a man aged 35 to 55 in good health. Input material: blood. The chain links TRBV28 to TRBJ2-6, with D possibly TRBD2 on 6 matching bases. The CDR3 bases are TGTGCCAGCAGTTTGAAGGGACTCACCTCTGGGGCCAACGTCCTGACTTTC. Its translation: CASSLKGLTSGANVLTF.